A selection of T cell receptor beta chains follows, all from one sample in a study of cytomegalovirus exposure and HLA in healthy donors. Sequencing used immunoSEQ multiplex PCR; TCRdb keeps in-frame clones, though not all of them. The sample shows around 190,000 clones, roughly 88% of them seen only once. The material sequenced was PBMCs. The source of these receptors is a girl under 10 years old in good health and CMV-seropositive. CDR3s include the opening cysteine and the closing phenylalanine or tryptophan. A D gene is named only where the DNA matches it firmly. Size is stated for part of the rows, as once, few or many counts, or as a class when the clone is expanded.

TRBJ2-7,TRBV11-2,TRBD2,NA,TGTGCCAGCAGCCCAAGCCTTAGCGGGGTCTCCTACGAGCAGTACTTC,CASSPSLSGVSYEQYF
TRBJ1-4,TRBV2,NA,NA,TGTGCCAGCAGTGAAGCACAAGTTCTGTTTTTT,CASSEAQVLFF
TRBJ1-6,TRBV19,NA,NA,TGTGCCAGTAGTACAGGGGATAATTCACCCCTCCACTTT,CASSTGDNSPLHF
TRBJ2-3,TRBV11-3,TRBD2,NA,TGTGCCAGCAGCTCGGTAACGGGGGGGCGAGATACGCAGTATTTT,CASSSVTGGRDTQYF
TRBJ2-7,TRBV7-7,NA,NA,TGTGCCAGCAGCTTAGAGCAGGGTTCTTACGAGCAGTACTTC,CASSLEQGSYEQYF
TRBJ1-5,TRBV6-1,NA,once,TGTGCCAGCAGTGAACCCGACAGGCCCTCGTATCGGCCCCAGCATTTT,CASSEPDRPSYRPQHF
TRBJ2-5,TRBV5-1,TRBD2,NA,TGCGCCAGCAGCTTGATAGCGGGAGAGCAAGAGACCCAGTACTTC,CASSLIAGEQETQYF
TRBJ2-1,TRBV10-3,TRBD2,NA,TGTGCCATCAGTGGGTCGAATCCTCGGGGGGTTACCTACAATGAGCAGTTCTTC,CAISGSNPRGVTYNEQFF
TRBJ2-4,TRBV5-1,NA,NA,TGCGCCAGCAGCTCATTGGACGGACAAAAAAACATTCAGTACTTC,CASSSLDGQKNIQYF
TRBJ2-1,TRBV30,TRBD2,NA,TGTGCCTGGAGTGTACGGACAGCGGGGGGACAGTTCTTC,CAWSVRTAGGQFF
TRBJ2-1,TRBV5-4,TRBD2,NA,TGTGCCAGCAGCTTAAGGGCTAGCGGGAGCATTGATAAGCAGTTCTTC,CASSLRASGSIDKQFF
TRBJ2-1,TRBV9,TRBD2,once,TGTGCCAGCAGCGTGGGACTAGCGGGAGGTTTCAATGAGCAGTTCTTC,CASSVGLAGGFNEQFF
TRBJ1-2,TRBV10-3,NA,NA,TGTGCCGCACGGGGTCTCTCATATGGCTACACCTTC,CAARGLSYGYTF
TRBJ1-1,TRBV18,NA,NA,TGTGCCAGCTCACCGGGCAGGGGCGGCACTGAAGCTTTCTTT,CASSPGRGGTEAFF
TRBJ2-7,TRBV27,TRBD2,once,TGTGCCAGCAGTCCCATGGGACTAGCGGGGGGATACGAGCAGTACTTC,CASSPMGLAGGYEQYF
TRBJ1-1,TRBV28,TRBD1,NA,TGTGCCAGCAGTCAAGAGACAGGGGGAGCTTTCTTT,CASSQETGGAFF
TRBJ1-1,TRBV6-4,TRBD1,few,TGTGCCAGCAGCCAGACAGGGTTTAGCACTGAAGCTTTCTTT,CASSQTGFSTEAFF
TRBJ1-2,TRBV15,NA,NA,TGTGCCACCAGCAGTAGACAGGCGGGCTACACCTTC,CATSSRQAGYTF
TRBJ1-6,TRBV2,NA,NA,TGTGCCAGCAGTGAAATCCCCTCCAGGATCCACAATTCACCCCTCCACTTT,CASSEIPSRIHNSPLHF
TRBJ2-2,TRBV5-4,NA,NA,TGTGCCAGCAGCCCCCATCCCGGGTCCGGGGAGCTGTTTTTT,CASSPHPGSGELFF
TRBJ2-5,TRBV9,TRBD2,NA,TGTGCCAGCAACTTAGCGGGGCTCCAAGAGACCCAGTACTTC,CASNLAGLQETQYF
TRBJ1-6,TRBV2,NA,NA,TGTGCCAGCTGGCCGACAGGATTCTCCTATAATTCACCCCTCCACTTT,CASWPTGFSYNSPLHF
TRBJ1-5,TRBV4-1,TRBD1,NA,TGCGCCAGCAGCCCTTCGGTAGGGGGCCATCAGCCCCAGCATTTT,CASSPSVGGHQPQHF
TRBJ1-1,TRBV7-7,NA,NA,TGTGCCAGCAGCCTCGACTTGAACACTGAAGCTTTCTTT,CASSLDLNTEAFF
TRBJ2-1,TRBV4-2,NA,NA,TGTGCCAGCAGCCAAGAGTGGAGGGCAGGACACTACAATGAGCAGTTCTTC,CASSQEWRAGHYNEQFF
TRBJ1-2,TRBV5-1,TRBD1,NA,TGCGCCAGCAGCGAGGGGACAGGGATACAGAATGGCTACACCTTC,CASSEGTGIQNGYTF
TRBJ1-5,TRBV10-2,NA,NA,TGCGCCAGCGATCCAGGTTACAATCAGCCCCAGCATTTT,CASDPGYNQPQHF
TRBJ1-2,TRBV2,NA,NA,TGTGCCACGGGAGTAGGGGAAGGAGCTAACTATGGCTACACCTTC,CATGVGEGANYGYTF
TRBJ2-1,TRBV15,NA,once,TGTGCCACCAGCGCGGGCGCTAGCTCCTACAATGAGCAGTTCTTC,CATSAGASSYNEQFF